This TCR beta chain stems from a study of molecular identifiers for immune sequencing clone quantification. Isolation of naive CD8 T cells was achieved by sorting on a CD8+CD4-CCR7+CD45RA+ phenotype. Points on this clonotype: No antigen is known for it.

Germline values: CDR1 DFQATT, CDR2 SNEGSKA (reference sequence). Trimming cost V 6 bases and J 0 bases; bases outside gene matches: 10. The CDR3 spans 16 residues. Previously described methods with listed TCR primers produced the bulk TCR libraries. One entry per CDR3 protein results from TCRdb running MiXCR on the PCR reads. The table records about half a million distinct CDR3 sequences, around 23% of them present only once. Whole-study results and caveats: For highly expanded clones, sizes could be underestimated when identical TCR molecules share a barcode.

Sequences were obtained from naive CD8+ T cells from blood, with Jurkat cell RNA spiked in. Noted subset: FACS-sorted CD8+CD4-CCR7+CD45RA+ naive T cells. The receptor was isolated from a human donor in good health. Some libraries in this study had Jurkat cell RNA spiked in. J is TRBJ2-2 and V is TRBV20-1, with 7 bases that match TRBD2. The CDR3 nucleotides read TGCAGTGCAAGTCCCCGTCTAGCGGCGAACACCGGGGAGCTGTTTTTT. This sequence encodes CSASPRLAANTGELFF.